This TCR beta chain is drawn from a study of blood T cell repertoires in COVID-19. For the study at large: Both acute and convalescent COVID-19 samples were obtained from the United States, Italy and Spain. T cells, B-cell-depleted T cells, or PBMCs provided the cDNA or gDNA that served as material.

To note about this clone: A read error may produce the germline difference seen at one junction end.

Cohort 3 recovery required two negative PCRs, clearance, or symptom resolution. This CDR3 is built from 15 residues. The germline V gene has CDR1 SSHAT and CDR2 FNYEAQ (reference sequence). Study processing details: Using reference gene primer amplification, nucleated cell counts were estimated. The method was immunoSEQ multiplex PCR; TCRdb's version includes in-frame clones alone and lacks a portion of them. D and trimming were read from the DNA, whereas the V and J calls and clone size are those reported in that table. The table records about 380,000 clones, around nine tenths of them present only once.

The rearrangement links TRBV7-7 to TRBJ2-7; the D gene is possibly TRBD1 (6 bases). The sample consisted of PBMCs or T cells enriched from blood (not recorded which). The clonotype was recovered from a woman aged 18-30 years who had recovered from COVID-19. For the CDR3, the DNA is TGTGCTAGCAGCTTAAGAACAGGGAGCTCCTACGAGCAGTACTTC. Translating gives CASSLRTGSSYEQYF.